This is a list of T cell receptor beta chains from one sample in a study of OX40 agonist ivuxolimab in advanced cancers. Method: immunoSEQ multiplex PCR; TCRdb's copy keeps in-frame clones and lacks some. The table has 75,000 to 80,000 clones, around 83% seen once; the top ten hold roughly 0.77%. The sequencing here drew on CD4+ or CD8+ T cells sorted from blood, taken in a trial of the OX40 agonist ivuxolimab. Receptor source: an adult with an advanced solid tumor such as melanoma, head and neck, liver or kidney cancer. Both conserved end residues are part of each CDR3. The D gene is left open where the match is weak. A row's size may be missing; if present it is once, few, many or a size class.

CDR3 protein: CASSNRQGYTDTQYF; CDR3 DNA: TGTGCCAGCAGCAACCGACAGGGGTACACAGATACGCAGTATTTT; J gene: TRBJ2-3; clone size: NA; D gene: TRBD1; V gene: TRBV7-2
CDR3 protein: CASSLGAGGEAKNIQYF; CDR3 DNA: TGTGCCAGCAGCTTGGGGGCGGGAGGTGAGGCCAAAAACATTCAGTACTTC; J gene: TRBJ2-4; clone size: NA; D gene: TRBD2; V gene: TRBV5-4
CDR3 protein: CASSGGTGSGSAQHF; CDR3 DNA: TGTGCCAGCAGCGGCGGGACAGGGTCGGGGTCAGCCCAGCATTTT; J gene: TRBJ1-5; clone size: NA; D gene: TRBD1; V gene: TRBV28
CDR3 protein: CASGQSNQPQHF; CDR3 DNA: TGTGCCAGCGGACAGAGCAATCAGCCCCAGCATTTT; J gene: TRBJ1-5; clone size: NA; D gene: NA; V gene: TRBV7-2
CDR3 protein: CASSPGTSMNTEAFF; CDR3 DNA: TGTGCCAGCAGTCCCGGGACATCGATGAACACTGAAGCTTTCTTT; J gene: TRBJ1-1; clone size: once; D gene: NA; V gene: TRBV5-8
CDR3 protein: CASSEGTRVAEQFF; CDR3 DNA: TGCGCCAGCAGTGAGGGGACTAGGGTGGCTGAGCAGTTCTTC; J gene: TRBJ2-1; clone size: NA; D gene: TRBD2; V gene: TRBV10-2
CDR3 protein: CAWKEGLTEAFF; CDR3 DNA: TGCGCCTGGAAGGAGGGGCTGACTGAAGCTTTCTTT; J gene: TRBJ1-1; clone size: NA; D gene: NA; V gene: TRBV30
CDR3 protein: CASSLAVGGARDTQYF; CDR3 DNA: TGTGCCAGCAGCTTAGCTGTCGGGGGGGCCCGGGATACGCAGTATTTT; J gene: TRBJ2-3; clone size: NA; D gene: TRBD2; V gene: TRBV7-2
CDR3 protein: CASSSGTREEKRSEAFF; CDR3 DNA: TGTGCCAGCAGCTCCGGGACACGGGAGGAGAAGAGGTCTGAAGCTTTCTTT; J gene: TRBJ1-1; clone size: NA; D gene: NA; V gene: TRBV11-1
CDR3 protein: CATSSSGTSTDTQYF; CDR3 DNA: TGTGCCACCAGCAGTTCCGGGACTAGCACAGATACGCAGTATTTT; J gene: TRBJ2-3; clone size: NA; D gene: NA; V gene: TRBV15
CDR3 protein: CATEVGDAGGPTYEQYF; CDR3 DNA: TGTGCCACTGAAGTAGGGGATGCGGGGGGCCCGACCTACGAGCAGTACTTC; J gene: TRBJ2-7; clone size: once; D gene: TRBD2; V gene: TRBV19
CDR3 protein: CASRLDRGTEAFF; CDR3 DNA: TGTGCCAGCAGACTCGATCGGGGCACTGAAGCTTTCTTT; J gene: TRBJ1-1; clone size: NA; D gene: NA; V gene: TRBV6-4
CDR3 protein: CASSLLHQETQYF; CDR3 DNA: TGTGCCAGCAGCTTACTTCACCAAGAGACCCAGTACTTC; J gene: TRBJ2-5; clone size: NA; D gene: NA; V gene: TRBV7-3
CDR3 protein: CASSNRQVRETQYF; CDR3 DNA: TGTGCCAGCAGCAACCGCCAGGTTAGAGAGACCCAGTACTTC; J gene: TRBJ2-5; clone size: NA; D gene: NA; V gene: TRBV28
CDR3 protein: CASSAGAGEQYF; CDR3 DNA: TGTGCCAGCAGCGCGGGAGCGGGCGAGCAGTACTTC; J gene: TRBJ2-7; clone size: NA; D gene: TRBD2; V gene: TRBV6-5
CDR3 protein: CASWATGANEKLFF; CDR3 DNA: TGTGCCAGCTGGGCGACAGGGGCTAATGAAAAACTGTTTTTT; J gene: TRBJ1-4; clone size: few; D gene: TRBD1; V gene: TRBV28